This is a list of T cell receptor beta chains from one sample in a study of OX40 agonist ivuxolimab in advanced cancers. Data came from immunoSEQ multiplex PCR; TCRdb stores just in-frame clones and leaves some out. Of around 84,000 clones in the sample, approximately 89% were seen once. The material sequenced was CD4+ or CD8+ T cells sorted from blood, taken in a trial of the OX40 agonist ivuxolimab. The receptors were sampled from an adult with an advanced solid tumor such as melanoma, head and neck, liver or kidney cancer. CDR3s include the opening cysteine and the closing phenylalanine or tryptophan. The D gene is left open where the match is weak. Clone size is stated in some rows and not others, as once, few, many or a class when expanded.

>TRBV7-3|.|TRBJ1-2|13|.
TGTGCCAGCAGCTTAAGAAGCGGTGGGGGCTACACCTTC
CASSLRSGGGYTF
>TRBV30|.|TRBJ1-3|13|.
TGTGCCTGGAGTGGGGTAGTGGGAAACACCATATATTTT
CAWSGVVGNTIYF
>TRBV11-2|TRBD1|TRBJ1-2|13|.
TGTGCCAGCAGCATCGGACAGGGCTATGGCTACACCTTC
CASSIGQGYGYTF
>TRBV25-1|TRBD1|TRBJ2-5|16|.
TGTGCCAGCAGTGAATTGGTCAGGGGGCTCACTGAGACCCAGTACTTC
CASSELVRGLTETQYF
>TRBV6-5|.|TRBJ1-5|13|.
TGTGCCAGCAGTTACGGATTGGGACAGCCCCAGCATTTT
CASSYGLGQPQHF
>TRBV6-1|.|TRBJ2-3|13|once
TGTGCCAGCAGTGTAGATATCACAGATACGCAGTATTTT
CASSVDITDTQYF
>TRBV7-3|.|TRBJ2-5|15|once
TGTGCCAGCAGCTTAACGGTAACAGCCAAAGAGACCCAGTACTTC
CASSLTVTAKETQYF
>TRBV19|TRBD1|TRBJ2-6|17|.
TGTGCCAGTACCTCGGGACAGGGTGGACCTGGGGCCAACGTCCTGACTTTC
CASTSGQGGPGANVLTF
>TRBV5-1|.|TRBJ1-2|11|.
TGCGCCAGCAGCTCTTTAGACCTCTACACCTTC
CASSSLDLYTF
>TRBV5-1|TRBD2|TRBJ2-7|16|.
TGCGCCAGCAGCTTGGATTCTCGCGGGAGCTCCTACGAGCAGTACTTC
CASSLDSRGSSYEQYF
>TRBV7-3|.|TRBJ2-1|14|.
TGTGCTGAGCTAGCCGGGACCTACTACAATGAGCAGTTCTTC
CAELAGTYYNEQFF
>TRBV11-2|.|TRBJ2-7|12|.
TGTGCCAGCAGCTTGTTTGACTACGAGCAGTACTTC
CASSLFDYEQYF
>TRBV6-1|.|TRBJ2-1|15|.
TGTGCCAGCAGTGAGCCGGCCCTCTCAGAGAATGAGCAGTTCTTC
CASSEPALSENEQFF
>TRBV5-5|.|TRBJ2-7|13|.
TGTGCCAGCAGCTTGGGTATCCCTCACGAGCAGTACTTC
CASSLGIPHEQYF
>TRBV6-1|.|TRBJ1-5|15|.
TGTGCCAGCAGTGAAATATGGGGGGGTAATCAGCCCCAGCATTTT
CASSEIWGGNQPQHF
>TRBV28|.|TRBJ2-7|14|.
TGTGCCAGCAGTTTCGCGGGGCTCCAGGGGGAGCAGTACTTC
CASSFAGLQGEQYF
>TRBV6-1|.|TRBJ1-5|14|.
TGTGCCAGCAGTGAGTCAAGAAGCAATCAGCCCCAGCATTTT
CASSESRSNQPQHF
>TRBV2|TRBD1|TRBJ2-3|14|.
TGTGCCAGCAGAACCAGGGGGCACACAGATACGCAGTATTTT
CASRTRGHTDTQYF
>TRBV6-6|TRBD1|TRBJ2-7|15|.
TGTGCCAGCAGTACCCGCCGACAGGGGGCCGACGAGCAGTACTTC
CASSTRRQGADEQYF
>TRBV7-7|.|TRBJ2-2|12|.
TGTGCCAGTGGGACGGGGACCGGGGAGCTGTTTTTT
CASGTGTGELFF
>TRBV5-1|TRBD1|TRBJ1-6|16|few
TGCGCCAGCAGCTTGGATGCGGGAGGGGGCAATTCACCCCTCCACTTT
CASSLDAGGGNSPLHF
>TRBV18|.|TRBJ2-2|13|.
TGTGCCAGCCCGGACTCGAACACCGGGGAGCTGTTTTTT
CASPDSNTGELFF
>TRBV28|TRBD2|TRBJ2-7|13|.
TGTGCCAGCCGGGCGGGAGGGCCCGGCGAGCAGTACTTC
CASRAGGPGEQYF
>TRBV28|.|TRBJ2-7|11|.
TGTGCCAGCGGGACCAACTACGAGCAGTACTTC
CASGTNYEQYF
>TRBV5-1|.|TRBJ1-6|14|.
TGCGCCAGCAGCGACAGCTCCTATAATTCACCCCTCCACTTT
CASSDSSYNSPLHF
>TRBV28|.|TRBJ2-3|15|.
TGTGCCAGCAGTCTCCAGGGGGGAGGAACAGATACGCAGTATTTT
CASSLQGGGTDTQYF
>TRBV5-1|TRBD2|TRBJ2-7|12|once
TGCGCCAGCAGCCTAGCGGATTACGAGCAGTACTTC
CASSLADYEQYF
>TRBV2|.|TRBJ1-4|12|few
TGTGCCAGTCGGGAACCGCGGGAAAAACTGTTTTTT
CASREPREKLFF
>TRBV10-3|TRBD2|TRBJ2-2|15|.
TGTGCCATCAGTGAGGCGGGGGGGGCCGCCGGGGAGCTGTTTTTT
CAISEAGGAAGELFF
>TRBV6-4|.|TRBJ1-1|13|.
TGTGCCAGCAGCCGGGGAGGCGGCACTGAAGCTTTCTTT
CASSRGGGTEAFF
>TRBV6-6|TRBD1|TRBJ1-1|15|.
TGTGCCAGCACCAATACCGGACAGGGGGGCACTGAAGCTTTCTTT
CASTNTGQGGTEAFF
>TRBV5-1|.|TRBJ2-7|16|.
TGCGCCAGCAGCTTTAACAGACCTGCGGGCGGGGACGAGCAGTACTTC
CASSFNRPAGGDEQYF
>TRBV29-1|.|TRBJ2-3|15|.
TGCAGCGTTGACCCACCCAGCGGGCACACAGATACGCAGTATTTT
CSVDPPSGHTDTQYF
>TRBV6-1|TRBD2|TRBJ2-1|15|.
TGTGCCAGCAGTGCCCCCCAGCGGGGGGGCCCCGAGCAGTTCTTC
CASSAPQRGGPEQFF
>TRBV19|TRBD2|TRBJ2-5|16|.
TGTGCCAGTAGTATAGAACGACTAGCGGGGAGAGAGACCCAGTACTTC
CASSIERLAGRETQYF
>TRBV6-1|.|TRBJ1-4|13|.
TGTGCCGCCAGGAAACAATCCGATGAAAAACTGTTTTTT
CAARKQSDEKLFF
>TRBV15|.|TRBJ1-3|18|.
TGTGCCACCAGCAGGGAGACCCTAGAGCACCCTTCTGGAAACACCATATATTTT
CATSRETLEHPSGNTIYF